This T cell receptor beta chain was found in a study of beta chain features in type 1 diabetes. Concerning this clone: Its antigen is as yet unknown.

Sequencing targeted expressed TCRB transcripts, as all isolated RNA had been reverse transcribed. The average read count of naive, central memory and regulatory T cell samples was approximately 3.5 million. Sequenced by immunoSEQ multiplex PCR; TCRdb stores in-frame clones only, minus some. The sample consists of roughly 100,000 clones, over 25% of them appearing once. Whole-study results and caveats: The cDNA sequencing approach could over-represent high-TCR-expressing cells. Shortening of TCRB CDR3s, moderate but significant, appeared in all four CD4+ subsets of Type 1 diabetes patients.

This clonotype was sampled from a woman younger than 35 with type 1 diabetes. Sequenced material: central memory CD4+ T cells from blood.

The CDR3 loop reads CSVPPGGARGWGNEQFF. The CDR3 DNA is TGCAGCGTCCCCCCCGGAGGGGCTCGAGGTTGGGGCAATGAGCAGTTCTTC. The chain has TRBV29-1 and TRBJ2-1; possible D gene TRBD2, 6 bases. Trimming stripped 6 bases from V and 6 bases from J, with 27 bases between. Germline CDR1 SQVTM, CDR2 ANQGSEA. This CDR3 has 17 amino acids.